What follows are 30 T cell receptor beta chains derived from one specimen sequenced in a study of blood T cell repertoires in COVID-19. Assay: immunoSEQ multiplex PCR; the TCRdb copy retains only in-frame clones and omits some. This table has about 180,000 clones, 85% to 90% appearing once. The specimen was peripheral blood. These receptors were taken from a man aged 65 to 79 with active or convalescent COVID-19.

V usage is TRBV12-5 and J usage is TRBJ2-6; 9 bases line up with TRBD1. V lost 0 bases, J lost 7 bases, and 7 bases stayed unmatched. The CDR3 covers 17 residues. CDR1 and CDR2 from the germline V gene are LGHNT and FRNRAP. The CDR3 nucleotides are TGTGCTAGTGGTTTGGTAGGAGGGACAGGGTCTGCCAACGTCCTGACTTTC. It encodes CASGLVGGTGSANVLTF.

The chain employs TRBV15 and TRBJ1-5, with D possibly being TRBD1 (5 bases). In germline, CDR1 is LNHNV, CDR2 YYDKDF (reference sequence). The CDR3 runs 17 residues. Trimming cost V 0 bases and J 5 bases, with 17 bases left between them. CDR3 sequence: CATSRDLAGLDDQPQHF. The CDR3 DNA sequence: TGTGCCACCAGCAGAGATCTGGCGGGGCTGGACGATCAGCCCCAGCATTTT. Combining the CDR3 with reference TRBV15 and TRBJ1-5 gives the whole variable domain DAMVIQNPRYQVTQFGKPVTLSCSQTLNHNVMYWYQQKSSQAPKLLFHYYDKDFNNEADTPDNFQSRRPNTSFCFLDIRSPGLGDTAMYLCATSRDLAGLDDQPQHFGDGTRLSIL.

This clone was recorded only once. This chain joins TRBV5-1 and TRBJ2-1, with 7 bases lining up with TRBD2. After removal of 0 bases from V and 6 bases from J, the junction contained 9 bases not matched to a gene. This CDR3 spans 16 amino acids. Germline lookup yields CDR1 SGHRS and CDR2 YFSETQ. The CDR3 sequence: CASSLAGVGRSNEQFF. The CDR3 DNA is TGCGCCAGCAGCTTGGCCGGGGTCGGGAGGAGCAATGAGCAGTTCTTC.

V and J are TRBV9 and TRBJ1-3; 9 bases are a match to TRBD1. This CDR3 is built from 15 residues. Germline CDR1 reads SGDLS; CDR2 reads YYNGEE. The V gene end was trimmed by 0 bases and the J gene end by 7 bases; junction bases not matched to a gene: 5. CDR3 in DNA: TGTGCCAGCAGCGTAGGGACAGGGGCCGGGAACACCATATATTTT. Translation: CASSVGTGAGNTIYF. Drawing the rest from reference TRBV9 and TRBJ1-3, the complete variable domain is DSGVTQTPKHLITATGQRVTLRCSPRSGDLSVYWYQQSLDQGLQFLIQYYNGEERAKGNILERFSAQQFPDLHSELNLSSLELGDSALYFCASSVGTGAGNTIYFGEGSWLTVV.

The CDR3 protein is CASSPDRSIYGYTF. The CDR3 region has the DNA TGCGCCAGCAGCCCGGACAGGTCAATCTATGGCTACACCTTC. The chain is built from TRBV4-3 and TRBJ1-2; TRBD1 matches 7 bases. V was clipped by 4 bases and J by 4 bases; unmatched bases: 6. Germline V gene lookup returns CDR1 LGHNA and CDR2 YSLEER. The CDR3 sequence is 14 residues long.

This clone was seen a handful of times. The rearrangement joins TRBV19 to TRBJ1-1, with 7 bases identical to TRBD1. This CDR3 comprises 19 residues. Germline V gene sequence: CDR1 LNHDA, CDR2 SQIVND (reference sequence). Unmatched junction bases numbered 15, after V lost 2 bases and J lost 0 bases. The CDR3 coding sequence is TGTGCCAGTAGTATACGGAACCGGGACAGTTTTTTAATGAACACTGAAGCTTTCTTT. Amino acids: CASSIRNRDSFLMNTEAFF.

CDR3 region: CASSPYPPGQGTDTEAFF. In DNA form, the CDR3 reads TGTGCCAGCAGCCCCTACCCCCCGGGACAGGGTACGGACACTGAAGCTTTCTTT. The genes are TRBV7-3 and TRBJ1-1; 9 bases map to TRBD1. V trimming: 5 bases; J trimming: 3 bases; junction bases outside the gene matches: 16. The germline gives CDR1 SGHTA, CDR2 FQGTGA. This CDR3 contains 18 residues.

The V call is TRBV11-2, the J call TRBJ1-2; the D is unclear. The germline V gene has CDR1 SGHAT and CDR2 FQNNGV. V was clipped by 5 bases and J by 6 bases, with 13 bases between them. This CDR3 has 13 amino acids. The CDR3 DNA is TGTGCCAGCAGCCCTGTCCGGGATAATGGCTACACCTTC. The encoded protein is CASSPVRDNGYTF.

The CDR3 here is CASSLFLIVQGYQETQYF. The CDR3, as DNA: TGTGCCAGCAGCTTATTTTTGATCGTGCAGGGGTACCAAGAGACCCAGTACTTC. The V and J genes are TRBV11-2 and TRBJ2-5, with D possibly TRBD1 on 6 matching bases. This CDR3 spans 18 amino acids. Trimming shortened V by 2 bases and J by 0 bases, and 19 bases separated the two germline ends. Germline CDR1 is SGHAT and CDR2 is FQNNGV.

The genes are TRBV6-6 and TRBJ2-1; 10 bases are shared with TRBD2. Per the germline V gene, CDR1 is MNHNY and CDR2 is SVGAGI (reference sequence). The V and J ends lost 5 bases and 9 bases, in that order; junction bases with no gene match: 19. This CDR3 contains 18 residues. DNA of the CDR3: TGTGCCAGCAGTCCCGGGTCTTTAGCGGGAGGAAGAAACGGTGAGCAGTTCTTC. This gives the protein CASSPGSLAGGRNGEQFF.

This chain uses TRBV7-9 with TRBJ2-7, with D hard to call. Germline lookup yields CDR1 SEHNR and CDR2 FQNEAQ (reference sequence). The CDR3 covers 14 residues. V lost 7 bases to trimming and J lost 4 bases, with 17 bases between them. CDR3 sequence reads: CASIGPLGNYEQYF. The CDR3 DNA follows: TGTGCCAGCATCGGCCCTCTGGGCAATTACGAGCAGTACTTC.

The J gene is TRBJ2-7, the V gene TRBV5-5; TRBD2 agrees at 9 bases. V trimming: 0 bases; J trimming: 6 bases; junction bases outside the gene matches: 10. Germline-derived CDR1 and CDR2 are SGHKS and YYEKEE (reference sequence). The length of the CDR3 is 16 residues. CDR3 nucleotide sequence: TGTGCCAGCAGCTTGGTTTCTCATAGCGGGAGTTTCGAGCAGTACTTC. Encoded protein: CASSLVSHSGSFEQYF.

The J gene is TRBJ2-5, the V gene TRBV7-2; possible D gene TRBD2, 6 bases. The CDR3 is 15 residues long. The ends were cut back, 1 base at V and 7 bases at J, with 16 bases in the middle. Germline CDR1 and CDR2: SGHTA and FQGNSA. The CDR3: CASSLGGGYKGTQYF. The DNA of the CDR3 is TGTGCCAGCAGCTTAGGGGGAGGCTACAAAGGGACCCAGTACTTC.

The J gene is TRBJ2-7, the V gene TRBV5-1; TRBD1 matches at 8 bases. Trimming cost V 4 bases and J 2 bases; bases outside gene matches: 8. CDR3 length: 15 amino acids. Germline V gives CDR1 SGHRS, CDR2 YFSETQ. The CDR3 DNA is TGCGCCAGCAGCGGAGGGACAGGAGCTACCTACGAGCAGTACTTC. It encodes CASSGGTGATYEQYF.

The CDR3 reads CSGSRGSSYNEQFF. In DNA, the CDR3 is TGCAGCGGGTCTAGGGGGAGCTCCTACAATGAGCAGTTCTTC. This chain connects TRBV29-1 to TRBJ2-1; a weak D match, TRBD1 (6 bases). Germline CDR1 reads SQVTM; CDR2 reads ANQGSEA. There are 14 residues in the CDR3. The V and J ends lost 7 bases and 0 bases respectively, with 13 bases between them.

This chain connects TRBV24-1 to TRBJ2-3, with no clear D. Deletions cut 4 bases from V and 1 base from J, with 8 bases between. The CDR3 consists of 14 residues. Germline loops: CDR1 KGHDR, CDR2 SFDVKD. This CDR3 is CATSDPRGTDTQYF. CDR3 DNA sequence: TGTGCCACCAGTGACCCAAGAGGCACAGATACGCAGTATTTT.

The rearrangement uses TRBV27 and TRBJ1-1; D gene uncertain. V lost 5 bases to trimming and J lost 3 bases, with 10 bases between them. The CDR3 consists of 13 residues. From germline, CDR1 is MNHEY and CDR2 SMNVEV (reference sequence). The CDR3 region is CASSATEDTEAFF. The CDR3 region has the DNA TGTGCCAGCAGTGCTACAGAAGACACTGAAGCTTTCTTT.

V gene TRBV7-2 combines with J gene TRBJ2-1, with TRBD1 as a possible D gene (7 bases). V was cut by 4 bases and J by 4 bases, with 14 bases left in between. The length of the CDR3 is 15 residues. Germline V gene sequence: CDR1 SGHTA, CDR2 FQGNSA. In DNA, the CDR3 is TGTGCCAGCAGCTCCCAGGGGGGAGGTTACAATGAGCAGTTCTTC. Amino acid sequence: CASSSQGGGYNEQFF.

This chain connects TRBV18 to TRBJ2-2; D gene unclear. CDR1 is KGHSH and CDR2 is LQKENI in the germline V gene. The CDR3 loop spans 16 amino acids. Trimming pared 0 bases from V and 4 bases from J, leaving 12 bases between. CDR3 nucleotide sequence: TGTGCCAGCTCACCACCTACCTCGCGAGGCACCGGGGAGCTGTTTTTT. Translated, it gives CASSPPTSRGTGELFF.

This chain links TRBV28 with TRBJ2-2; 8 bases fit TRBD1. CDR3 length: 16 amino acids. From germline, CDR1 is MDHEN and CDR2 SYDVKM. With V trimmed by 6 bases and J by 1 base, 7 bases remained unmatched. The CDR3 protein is CASSPTGTGNTGELFF. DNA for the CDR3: TGTGCCAGCAGCCCAACCGGGACAGGGAACACCGGGGAGCTGTTTTTT.

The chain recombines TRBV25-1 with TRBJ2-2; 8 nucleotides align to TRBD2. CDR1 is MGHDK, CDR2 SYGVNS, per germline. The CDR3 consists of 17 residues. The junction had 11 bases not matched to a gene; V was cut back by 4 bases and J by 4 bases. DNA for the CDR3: TGTGCCAGCAGTGCCCCCGCGGGGGGCCCGGGCACCGGGGAGCTGTTTTTT. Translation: CASSAPAGGPGTGELFF.

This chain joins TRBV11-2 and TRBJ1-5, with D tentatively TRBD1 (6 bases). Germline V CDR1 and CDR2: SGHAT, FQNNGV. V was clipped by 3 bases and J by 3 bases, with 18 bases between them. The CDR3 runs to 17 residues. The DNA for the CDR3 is TGTGCCAGCAGCTTGACCCTCGACAGGATCAACAATCAGCCCCAGCATTTT. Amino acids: CASSLTLDRINNQPQHF.

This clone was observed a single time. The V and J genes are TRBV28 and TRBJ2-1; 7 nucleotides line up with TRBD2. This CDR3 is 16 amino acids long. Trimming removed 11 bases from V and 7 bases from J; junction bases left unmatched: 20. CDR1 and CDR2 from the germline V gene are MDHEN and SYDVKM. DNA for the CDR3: TGTGCCGTCGTAAGGCGGGGGTCCCATTCGGGGAATGAGCAGTTCTTC. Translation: CAVVRRGSHSGNEQFF.

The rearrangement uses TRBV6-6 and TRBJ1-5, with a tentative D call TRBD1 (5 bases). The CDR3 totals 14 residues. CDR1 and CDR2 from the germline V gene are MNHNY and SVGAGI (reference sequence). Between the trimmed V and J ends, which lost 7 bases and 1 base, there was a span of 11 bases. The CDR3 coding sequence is TGTGCCAGCACTGGGCAGGGAAGCAATCAGCCCCAGCATTTT. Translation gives CASTGQGSNQPQHF.

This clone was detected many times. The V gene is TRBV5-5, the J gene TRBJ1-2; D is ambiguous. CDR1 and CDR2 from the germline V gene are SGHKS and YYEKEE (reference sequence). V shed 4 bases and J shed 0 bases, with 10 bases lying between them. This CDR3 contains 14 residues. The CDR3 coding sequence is TGTGCCAGCAGCCGAGTCGCGACTAACTATGGCTACACCTTC. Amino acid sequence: CASSRVATNYGYTF.

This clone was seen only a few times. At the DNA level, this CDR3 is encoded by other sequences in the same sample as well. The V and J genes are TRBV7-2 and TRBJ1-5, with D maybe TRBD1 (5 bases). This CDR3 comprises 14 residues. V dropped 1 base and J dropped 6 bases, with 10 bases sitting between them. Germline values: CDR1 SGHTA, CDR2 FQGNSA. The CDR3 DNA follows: TGTGCCAGCAGCTTAGGGAGGGGCGGTCAGCCCCAGCATTTT. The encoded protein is CASSLGRGGQPQHF.

CDR3 DNA sequence: TGCGCCAGCAGCTCGAGACAGATGCCAAACACTGAAGCTTTCTTT. Translating gives CASSSRQMPNTEAFF. The chain joins TRBV5-1 to TRBJ1-1; possible D gene TRBD1, 5 bases. From germline, CDR1 is SGHRS and CDR2 YFSETQ. Trimming left V 3 bases short and J 2 bases short, with 14 bases between. The CDR3 spans 15 residues.

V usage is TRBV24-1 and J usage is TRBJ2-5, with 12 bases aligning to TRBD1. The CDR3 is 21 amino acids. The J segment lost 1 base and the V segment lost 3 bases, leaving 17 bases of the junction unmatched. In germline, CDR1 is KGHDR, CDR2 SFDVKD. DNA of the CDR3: TGTGCCACCAGTGATATGACACCGGGACAGGGGGCTCGGGCTCCCCAAGAGACCCAGTACTTC. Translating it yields CATSDMTPGQGARAPQETQYF.

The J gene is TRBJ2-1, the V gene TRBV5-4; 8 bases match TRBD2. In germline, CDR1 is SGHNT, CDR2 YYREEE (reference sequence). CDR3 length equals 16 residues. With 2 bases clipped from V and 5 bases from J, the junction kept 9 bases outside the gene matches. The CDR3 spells CASSFGPSGGHNEQFF. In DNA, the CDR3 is TGTGCCAGCAGCTTCGGGCCCAGCGGGGGTCACAATGAGCAGTTCTTC. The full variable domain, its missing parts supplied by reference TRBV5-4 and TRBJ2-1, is ETGVTQSPTHLIKTRGQQVTLRCSSQSGHNTVSWYQQALGQGPQFIFQYYREEENGRGNFPPRFSGLQFPNYSSELNVNALELDDSALYLCASSFGPSGGHNEQFFGPGTRLTVL.

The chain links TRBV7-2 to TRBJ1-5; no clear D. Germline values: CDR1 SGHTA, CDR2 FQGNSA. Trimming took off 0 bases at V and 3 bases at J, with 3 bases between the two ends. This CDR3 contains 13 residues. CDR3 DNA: TGTGCCAGCAGCTTAGCTAACAATCAGCCCCAGCATTTT. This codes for CASSLANNQPQHF. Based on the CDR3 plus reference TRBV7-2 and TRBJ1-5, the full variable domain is GAGVSQSPSNKVTEKGKDVELRCDPISGHTALYWYRQSLGQGLEFLIYFQGNSAPDKSGLPSDRFSAERTGGSVSTLTIQRTQQEDSAVYLCASSLANNQPQHFGDGTRLSIL.